This T cell receptor beta chain was captured by sequencing in a study of Ad26.COV2.S vaccination and SARS-CoV-2 variants. CDR3 length: 14 residues. Germline V gene lookup returns CDR1 MNHEY and CDR2 SVGAGI. Trimming left V 3 bases short and J 2 bases short, with 11 bases between. Described treatment: roughly 20 received Ad26.COV2.S at low or high dose, single or two shots; several received placebo; per-sample allocation not given. Collection of the samples took place on day 63 after the first injection of vaccine or placebo. This table comes from immunoSEQ multiplex PCR, and its TCRdb copy is limited to in-frame clones, with some not included. The table shows about 680,000 clones, with about 90% occurring only once.

The sequence came from a person aged 18 to 59 who received the Ad26.COV2.S COVID-19 vaccine or a placebo. The specimen was peripheral blood, collected in a trial of Ad26.COV2.S vaccine versus placebo. This sequence joins TRBV6-5 and TRBJ2-7, with D unclear. The CDR3 nucleotides are TGTGCCAGCAGTTATTCCCCTCTTACCTACGAGCAGTACTTC. The encoded protein is CASSYSPLTYEQYF.